Reported below is one T cell receptor (beta chain). The data stem from a study of Ad26.COV2.S vaccination and SARS-CoV-2 variants. Study-wide background: Doses of Ad26.COV2.S were injected into muscle once or twice, 56 days apart.

There are 15 residues in the CDR3. The V segment lost 4 bases and the J segment 1 base; nucleotides outside the gene matches: 3. CDR1 and CDR2 from the germline V gene are SGHNT and YYREEE (reference sequence). TCRdb keeps only in-frame clones here, not all; method: immunoSEQ multiplex PCR. The sample includes around 270,000 clones, around nine tenths of them seen just once. Treatment here: some 19 received Ad26.COV2.S at low or high dose, single or two shots; about five received placebo; per-sample allocation not given. All samples were drawn on day 63, counting from the first vaccine or placebo injection.

The J gene is TRBJ2-2, the V gene TRBV5-4; 8 positions match TRBD2. Material: peripheral blood, obtained in a trial of Ad26.COV2.S vaccine versus placebo. This receptor was obtained from a person between 18 and 65 years old who received the Ad26.COV2.S COVID-19 vaccine or a placebo. In DNA form, the CDR3 reads TGTGCCAGCAGCCCGACTAGCGTGAACACCGGGGAGCTGTTTTTT. It codes for CASSPTSVNTGELFF.